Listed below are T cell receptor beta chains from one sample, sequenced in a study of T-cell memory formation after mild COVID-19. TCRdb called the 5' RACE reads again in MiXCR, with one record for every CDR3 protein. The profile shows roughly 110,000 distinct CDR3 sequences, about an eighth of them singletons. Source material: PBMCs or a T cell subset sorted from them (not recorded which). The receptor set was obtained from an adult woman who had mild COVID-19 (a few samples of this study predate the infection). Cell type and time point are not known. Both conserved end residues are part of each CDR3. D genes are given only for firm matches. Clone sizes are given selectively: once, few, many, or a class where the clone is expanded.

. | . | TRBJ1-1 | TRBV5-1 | CASSLVWGNTEAFF | TGCGCCAGCAGCTTGGTCTGGGGGAACACTGAAGCTTTCTTT
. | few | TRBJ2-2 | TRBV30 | CAWTASGELFF | TGTGCCTGGACCGCCAGCGGGGAGCTGTTTTTT
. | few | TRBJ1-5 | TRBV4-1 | CASSQDPYSNQPQHF | TGCGCCAGCAGCCAAGATCCCTATAGCAATCAGCCCCAGCATTTT
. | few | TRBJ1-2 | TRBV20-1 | CSAKIETWGYGYTF | TGCAGTGCTAAAATAGAGACGTGGGGCTATGGCTACACCTTC
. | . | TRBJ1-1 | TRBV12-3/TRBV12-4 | CASSPTPTNTEAFF | TGTGCCAGCAGTCCCACACCGACCAACACTGAAGCTTTCTTT
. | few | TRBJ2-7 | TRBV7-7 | CASSLIQVYSYEQYF | TGTGCTAGCAGCTTAATTCAGGTTTACTCCTACGAGCAGTACTTC
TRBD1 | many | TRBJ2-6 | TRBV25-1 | CASSESGTGRANVLTF | TGTGCCAGCAGTGAATCCGGGACAGGACGGGCCAACGTCCTGACTTTC
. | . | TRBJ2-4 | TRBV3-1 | CASSPLRAGNIQYF | TGTGCCAGCAGCCCGCTTCGGGCGGGTAACATTCAGTACTTC
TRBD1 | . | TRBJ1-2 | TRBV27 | CASSSLGQGLANYGYTF | TGTGCCAGCAGTTCTCTGGGACAGGGGTTGGCTAACTATGGCTACACCTTC
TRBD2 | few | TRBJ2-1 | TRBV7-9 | CASSSSTSGDEQFF | TGTGCCAGCAGCTCATCGACTAGCGGGGATGAGCAGTTCTTC
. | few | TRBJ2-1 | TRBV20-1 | CSASGTSSDNEQFF | TGCAGTGCTAGTGGTACTAGCAGTGACAATGAGCAGTTCTTC
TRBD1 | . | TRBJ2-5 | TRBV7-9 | CASSRGTGKQETQYF | TGTGCCAGCAGCCGCGGGACAGGAAAGCAAGAGACCCAGTACTTC
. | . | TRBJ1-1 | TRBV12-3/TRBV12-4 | CASSLVSKGLETEAFF | TGTGCCAGCAGTTTAGTCTCAAAAGGGTTGGAGACTGAAGCTTTCTTT
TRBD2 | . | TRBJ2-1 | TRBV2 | CASSEGRRGGNNEQFF | TGTGCCAGCAGTGAGGGCCGGCGGGGGGGAAACAATGAGCAGTTCTTC
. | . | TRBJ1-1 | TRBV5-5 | CASSLGNSEAFF | TGTGCCAGCAGCTTGGGCAATAGTGAAGCTTTCTTT
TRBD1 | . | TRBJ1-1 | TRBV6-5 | CASSYSRGQEAFF | TGTGCCAGCAGTTACTCGAGGGGACAGGAAGCTTTCTTT
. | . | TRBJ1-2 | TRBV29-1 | CSVREGGYTF | TGCAGCGTCCGGGAGGGCGGCTACACCTTC
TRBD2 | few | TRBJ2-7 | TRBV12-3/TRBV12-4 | CASSDTLYGGGAYEQYF | TGTGCCAGCAGTGATACCCTTTACGGCGGGGGGGCTTACGAGCAGTACTTC
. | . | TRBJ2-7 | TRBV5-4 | CASSNGSLQYF | TGTGCCAGCAGCAATGGGTCGTTGCAGTACTTC
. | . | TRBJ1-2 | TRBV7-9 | CASSLGWQGYGYTF | TGTGCCAGCAGCTTAGGGTGGCAGGGATATGGCTACACCTTC
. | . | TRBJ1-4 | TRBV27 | CASSLSLRWANEKLFF | TGTGCCAGCAGTTTATCTCTCCGATGGGCTAATGAAAAACTGTTTTTT
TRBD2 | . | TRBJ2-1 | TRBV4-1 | CASSHDQSSGGDEQFF | TGCGCCAGCAGCCACGACCAGTCTAGCGGGGGGGATGAGCAGTTCTTC